A single TCR beta chain is shown here with its context. The sample is drawn from a study of blood T cell repertoires in COVID-19. Whole-study context: The samples span acute and convalescent COVID-19 from the United States, Italy and Spain. T cells, B-cell-depleted T cells, or PBMCs provided the cDNA or gDNA that served as material.

Authors' analysis steps: Cell counts per sample came from amplifying reference gene primers. The data were produced by immunoSEQ multiplex PCR, yet TCRdb's version contains in-frame clones alone and is incomplete. For V, J and clone size, that table is used; D and trimming come from the DNA. The sample includes 300,000 to 400,000 clones, 75% to 90% of them seen just once. Per the germline V gene, CDR1 is SEHNR and CDR2 is FQNEAQ (reference sequence). Trimming shortened V by 5 bases and J by 4 bases, and 11 bases separated the two germline ends. The CDR3 consists of 13 residues. The rearrangement uses TRBV7-9 and TRBJ1-2, with D unclear. The TCR was taken from a woman between 55 and 75 years old with COVID-19, enrolled during active disease. Sequences were obtained from peripheral blood. CDR3 residues: CASSLGPRYGYTF. CDR3 in DNA: TGTGCCAGCAGCCTAGGGCCCCGCTATGGCTACACCTTC. Filled out from reference TRBV7-9 and TRBJ1-2, the complete variable domain reads DTGVSQNPRHKITKRGQNVTFRCDPISEHNRLYWYRQTLGQGPEFLTYFQNEAQLEKSRLLSDRFSAERPKGSFSTLEIQRTEQGDSAMYLCASSLGPRYGYTFGSGTRLTVV.